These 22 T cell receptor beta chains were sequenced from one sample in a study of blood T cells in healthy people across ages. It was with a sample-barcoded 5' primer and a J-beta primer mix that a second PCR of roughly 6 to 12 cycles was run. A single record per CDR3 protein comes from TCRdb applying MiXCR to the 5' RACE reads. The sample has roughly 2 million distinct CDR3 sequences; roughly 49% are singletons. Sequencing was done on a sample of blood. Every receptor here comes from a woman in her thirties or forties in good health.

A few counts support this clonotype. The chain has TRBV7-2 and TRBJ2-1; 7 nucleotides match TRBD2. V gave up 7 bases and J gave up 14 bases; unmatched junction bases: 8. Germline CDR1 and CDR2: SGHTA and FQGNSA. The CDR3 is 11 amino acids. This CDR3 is CASTHRGEEFF. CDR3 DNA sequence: TGTGCCAGCACTCACCGGGGGGAGGAGTTCTTC.

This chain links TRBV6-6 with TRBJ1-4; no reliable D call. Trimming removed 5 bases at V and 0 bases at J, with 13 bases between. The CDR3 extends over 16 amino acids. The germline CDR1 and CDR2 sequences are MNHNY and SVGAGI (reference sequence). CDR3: CASSQGYPATNEKLFF. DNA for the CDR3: TGTGCCAGCAGTCAAGGATATCCTGCAACTAATGAAAAACTGTTTTTT.

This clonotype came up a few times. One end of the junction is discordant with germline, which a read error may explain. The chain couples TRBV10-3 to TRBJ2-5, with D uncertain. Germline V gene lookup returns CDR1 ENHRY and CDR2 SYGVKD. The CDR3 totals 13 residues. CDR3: CAIRAQNQETQYF. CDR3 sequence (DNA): TGCGCCATCAGAGCACAGAACCAAGAGACCCAGTACTTC.

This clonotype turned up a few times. CDR3 in DNA: TGTGCCAGCAGTTTTCTAGCCCATAATGAGCAGTTCTTC. Translated, it gives CASSFLAHNEQFF. The gene calls are TRBV7-9 and TRBJ2-1, with TRBD2 as a possible D gene (5 bases). The germline CDR1 and CDR2 sequences are SEHNR and FQNEAQ (reference sequence). CDR3 length: 13 amino acids. V was shortened by 6 bases and J by 7 bases, with 13 bases between the two germline ends.

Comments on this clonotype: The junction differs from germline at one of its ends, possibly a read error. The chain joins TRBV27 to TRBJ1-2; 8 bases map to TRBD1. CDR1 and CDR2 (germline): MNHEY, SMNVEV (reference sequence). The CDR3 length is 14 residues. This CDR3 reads CASKVAGGGYGYTF. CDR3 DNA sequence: TGTGCCAGCAAAGTTGCAGGGGGCGGTTATGGCTACACTTTC.

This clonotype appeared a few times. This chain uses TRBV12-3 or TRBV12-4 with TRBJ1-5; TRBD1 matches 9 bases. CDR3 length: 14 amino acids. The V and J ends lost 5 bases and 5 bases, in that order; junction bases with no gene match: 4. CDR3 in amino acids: CASSATGGYQPQHF. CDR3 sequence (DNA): TGTGCCAGCAGTGCTACAGGGGGCTATCAGCCCCAGCATTTT.

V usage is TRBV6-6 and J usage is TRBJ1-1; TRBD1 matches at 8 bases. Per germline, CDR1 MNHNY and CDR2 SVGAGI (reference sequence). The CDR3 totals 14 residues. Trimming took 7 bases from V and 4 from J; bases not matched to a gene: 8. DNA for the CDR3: TGTGCCAGCAATGTACAGGGGGAGGCCACTGAAGCTTTCTTT. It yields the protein CASNVQGEATEAFF.

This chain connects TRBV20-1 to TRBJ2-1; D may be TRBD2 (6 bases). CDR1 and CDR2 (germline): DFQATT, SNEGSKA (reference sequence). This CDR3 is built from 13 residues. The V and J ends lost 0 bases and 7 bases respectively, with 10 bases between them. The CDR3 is CSARDGGGNEQFF. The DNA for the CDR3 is TGCAGTGCTAGAGATGGTGGGGGGAATGAGCAGTTCTTC.

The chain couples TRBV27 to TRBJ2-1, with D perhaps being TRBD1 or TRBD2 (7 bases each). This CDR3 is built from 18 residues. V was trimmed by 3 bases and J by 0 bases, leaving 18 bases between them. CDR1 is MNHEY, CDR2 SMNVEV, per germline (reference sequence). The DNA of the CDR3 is TGTGCCAGCAGTTTCGGGACAGCGGGATCCCTCTCCTACAATGAGCAGTTCTTC. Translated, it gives CASSFGTAGSLSYNEQFF.

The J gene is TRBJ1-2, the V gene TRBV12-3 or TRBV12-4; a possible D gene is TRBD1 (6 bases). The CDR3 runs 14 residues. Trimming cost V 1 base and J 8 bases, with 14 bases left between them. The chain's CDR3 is CASSLDGGAAGYTF. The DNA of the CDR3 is TGTGCCAGCAGTTTAGATGGGGGCGCGGCGGGCTACACCTTC.

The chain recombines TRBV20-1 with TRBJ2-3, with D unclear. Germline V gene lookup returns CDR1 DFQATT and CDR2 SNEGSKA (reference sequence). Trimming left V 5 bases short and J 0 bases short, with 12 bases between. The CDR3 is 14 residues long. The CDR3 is CSAYRISSTDTQYF. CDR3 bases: TGCAGTGCTTATAGAATCTCTAGCACAGATACGCAGTATTTT.

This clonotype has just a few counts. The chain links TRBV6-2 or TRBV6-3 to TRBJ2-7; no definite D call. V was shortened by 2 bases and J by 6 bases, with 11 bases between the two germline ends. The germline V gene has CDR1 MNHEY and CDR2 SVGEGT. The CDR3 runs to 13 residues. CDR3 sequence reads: CASSYGPTLEQYF. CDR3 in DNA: TGTGCCAGCAGTTACGGACCGACTCTCGAGCAGTACTTC.

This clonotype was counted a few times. The CDR3 DNA reads TGTGCCAGCAGGTATGGCGGCGGGGAGCAGTACTTC. It specifies CASRYGGGEQYF. The chain recombines TRBV2 with TRBJ2-7; tentative D call: TRBD2 (5 bases). With 6 bases removed from V and 7 bases from J, the gap between germline ends came to 13 bases. Germline loops: CDR1 SNHLY, CDR2 FYNNEI. The CDR3 covers 12 residues. Filled out from reference TRBV2 and TRBJ2-7, the complete variable domain reads EPEVTQTPSHQVTQMGQEVILRCVPISNHLYFYWYRQILGQKVEFLVSFYNNEISEKSEIFDDQFSVERPDGSNFTLKIRSTKLEDSAMYFCASRYGGGEQYFGPGTRLTVT.

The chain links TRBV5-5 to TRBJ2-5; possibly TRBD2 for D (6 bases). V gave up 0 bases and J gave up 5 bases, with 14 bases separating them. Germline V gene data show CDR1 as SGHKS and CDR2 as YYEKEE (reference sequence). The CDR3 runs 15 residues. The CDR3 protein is CASSLDGLRGETQYF. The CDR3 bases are TGTGCCAGCAGCTTGGATGGACTACGGGGGGAGACCCAGTACTTC.

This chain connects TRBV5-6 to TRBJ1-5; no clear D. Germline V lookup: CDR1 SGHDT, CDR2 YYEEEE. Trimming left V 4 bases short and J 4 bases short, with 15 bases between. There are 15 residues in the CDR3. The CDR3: CASSRLETGNQPQHF. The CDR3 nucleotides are TGTGCCAGCAGCCGATTGGAGACGGGAAATCAGCCCCAGCATTTT.

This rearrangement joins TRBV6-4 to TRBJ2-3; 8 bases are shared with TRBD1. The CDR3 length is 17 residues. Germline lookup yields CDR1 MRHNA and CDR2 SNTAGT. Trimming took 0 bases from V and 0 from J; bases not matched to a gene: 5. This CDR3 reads CASSDSDRDTSTDTQYF. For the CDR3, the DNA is TGTGCCAGCAGTGACTCGGACAGGGACACTAGCACAGATACGCAGTATTTT.

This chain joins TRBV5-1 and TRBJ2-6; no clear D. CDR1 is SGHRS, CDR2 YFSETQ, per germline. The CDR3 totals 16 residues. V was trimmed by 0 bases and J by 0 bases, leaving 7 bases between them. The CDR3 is CASSLEHHSGANVLTF. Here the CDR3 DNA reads TGCGCCAGCAGCTTGGAACACCACTCTGGGGCCAACGTCCTGACTTTC.

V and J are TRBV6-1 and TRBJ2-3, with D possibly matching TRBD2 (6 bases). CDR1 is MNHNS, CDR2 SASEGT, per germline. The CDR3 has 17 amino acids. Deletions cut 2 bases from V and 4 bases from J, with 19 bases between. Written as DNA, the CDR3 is TGTGCCAGCAGTGAATTATTCTGGGGGGTTAACTCAGATACGCAGTATTTT. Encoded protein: CASSELFWGVNSDTQYF.

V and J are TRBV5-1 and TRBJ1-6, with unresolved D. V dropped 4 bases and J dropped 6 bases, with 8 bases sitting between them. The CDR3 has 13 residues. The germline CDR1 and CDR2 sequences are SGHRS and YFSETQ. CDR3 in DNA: TGCGCCAGCAGCGTGGATCGTAATTCACCCCTCCACTTT. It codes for CASSVDRNSPLHF. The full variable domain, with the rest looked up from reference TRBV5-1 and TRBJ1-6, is KAGVTQTPRYLIKTRGQQVTLSCSPISGHRSVSWYQQTPGQGLQFLFEYFSETQRNKGNFPGRFSGRQFSNSRSEMNVSTLELGDSALYLCASSVDRNSPLHFGNGTRLTVT.

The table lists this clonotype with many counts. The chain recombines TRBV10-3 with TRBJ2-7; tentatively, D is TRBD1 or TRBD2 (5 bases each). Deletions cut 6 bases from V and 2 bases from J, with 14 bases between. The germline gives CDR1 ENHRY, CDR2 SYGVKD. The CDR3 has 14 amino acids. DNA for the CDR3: TGTGCCATCAGGGATCCGGGACGGGCCTACGAGCAGTACTTC. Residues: CAIRDPGRAYEQYF.

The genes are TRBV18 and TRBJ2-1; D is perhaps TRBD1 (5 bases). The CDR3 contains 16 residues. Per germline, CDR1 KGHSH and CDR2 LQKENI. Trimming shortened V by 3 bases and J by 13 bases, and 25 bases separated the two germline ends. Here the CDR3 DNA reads TGTGCCAGCTCACCCCCAACTGGCAGGGATCAGGAGACCCAGTTCTTC. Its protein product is CASSPPTGRDQETQFF.

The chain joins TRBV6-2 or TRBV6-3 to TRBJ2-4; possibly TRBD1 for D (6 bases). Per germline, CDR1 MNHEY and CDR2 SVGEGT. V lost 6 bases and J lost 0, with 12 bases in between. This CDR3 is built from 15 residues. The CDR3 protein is CASRKDRIAKNIQYF. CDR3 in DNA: TGTGCCAGCAGGAAGGACAGAATAGCCAAAAACATTCAGTACTTC.